Listed here are 22 T cell receptor beta chains from one sample, sequenced in a study of human CD4 T cells and Enterobacteriaceae (TCRdb year 2020). The library was built by means of the immunoSEQ multiplex PCR assay. In its TCRdb copy, this immuneACCESS table keeps in-frame sequences only and misses some clones. Where compared with another copy, unresolved V genes explain less than half of these, and the others have no known cause. The sample profile shows some 30,000 clones; just under 85% of them were found once. Around 1.7% of the sample is in the top ten clones. Memory CD4+ T cells, defined as all CD4+ cells other than CD45RA+CCR7+CD95- naive cells, were FACS-sorted on a FACSAria III to a purity of over 95%. Sequenced: memory CD4+ T cells from blood. In light of the paper, this sample's cell subset or site label describes: total memory CD4 T cells sorted directly ex vivo, unstimulated. All receptors come from a human donor in good health.

The sample holds a few counts of this clone. The chain joins TRBV27 to TRBJ2-5; D perhaps matches TRBD2 (6 bases). The CDR3 sequence is 15 residues long. V lost 5 bases, J lost 5 bases, and 18 bases lay in between. The germline V gene encodes CDR1 MNHEY and CDR2 SMNVEV (reference sequence). CDR3 nucleotide sequence: TGTGCCAGCAGTCCGAACCCCGACCGGGGGGAGACCCAGTACTTC. This translates into CASSPNPDRGETQYF.

J is TRBJ2-3 and V is TRBV5-1, with TRBD1 matching 7 bases. Germline CDR1 and CDR2: SGHRS and YFSETQ. After removal of 4 bases from V and 2 bases from J, the junction contained 10 bases not matched to a gene. The CDR3 consists of 16 residues. In DNA, the CDR3 is TGCGCCAGCAGCGCAGCCGGGACAGATATCACAGATACGCAGTATTTT. It yields the protein CASSAAGTDITDTQYF.

J is TRBJ2-7 and V is TRBV2; D remains ambiguous. CDR1 and CDR2 (germline): SNHLY, FYNNEI. CDR3 length: 14 residues. With 0 bases removed from V and 7 bases from J, the gap between germline ends came to 13 bases. DNA for the CDR3: TGTGCCAGCAGTGAAGCGGTCGGTATTGGTGAGCAGTACTTC. This sequence encodes CASSEAVGIGEQYF.

Regarding this clone: A junction boundary mismatches the germline segment, possibly from a read error. V and J are TRBV10-3 and TRBJ2-7; 12 bases fit TRBD2. CDR3 length: 12 residues. Germline CDR1 is ENHRY and CDR2 is SYGVKD. For the CDR3, the DNA is TGTGCCATCACTACCGGGACTAGCGGGCATCTGTTC. Its translation: CAITTGTSGHLF.

This rearrangement joins TRBV5-6 to TRBJ2-7, with a weak D call TRBD1 (5 bases). The CDR3 consists of 13 residues. Trimming stripped 2 bases from V and 4 bases from J, with 10 bases between. The germline CDR1 and CDR2 sequences are SGHDT and YYEEEE. The CDR3 is CASSFQGFYEQYF. The CDR3 region has the DNA TGTGCCAGCAGCTTTCAGGGTTTTTACGAGCAGTACTTC.

In DNA form, the CDR3 reads TGTGCCAGCAGACCGTCTTTCGAGATTTGGGAGACCCAGTACTTC. It codes for CASRPSFEIWETQYF. The rearrangement joins TRBV5-4 to TRBJ2-5; D remains unclear. The V end lost 5 bases, the J end lost 5 bases, and 19 bases lay between the germline ends. The CDR3 contains 15 residues. From germline, CDR1 is SGHNT and CDR2 YYREEE (reference sequence).

CDR3 DNA: TGCGCCAGCAGCGAAGACAGTTTTAATAATTCACCCCTCCACTTT. Translation: CASSEDSFNNSPLHF. This sequence joins TRBV5-1 and TRBJ1-6; possible D gene TRBD1, 5 bases. Looked up from germline, CDR1 is SGHRS and CDR2 is YFSETQ. This CDR3 region has 15 residues. The V gene lost 4 bases and the J gene lost 5 bases, with 13 bases spanning the gap.

This rearrangement joins TRBV9 to TRBJ2-5; 9 nucleotides match TRBD2. Germline-derived CDR1 and CDR2 are SGDLS and YYNGEE. The CDR3 consists of 16 residues. Trimming at V came to 0 bases and at J to 1 base, leaving 4 bases not matched to a gene. The CDR3 DNA sequence: TGTGCCAGCAGCGTAGGAGCGGGAGGACTCCAAGAGACCCAGTACTTC. Its translation is CASSVGAGGLQETQYF.

This rearrangement joins TRBV5-1 to TRBJ1-4, with a tentative D call TRBD1 (5 bases). The CDR3 loop spans 14 amino acids. Per germline, CDR1 SGHRS and CDR2 YFSETQ. V was cut by 0 bases and J by 7 bases, with 10 bases left in between. The CDR3 loop reads CASSLDPRGEKLFF. The DNA of the CDR3 is TGCGCCAGCAGCTTGGACCCTAGGGGTGAAAAACTGTTTTTT.

This chain joins TRBV5-1 and TRBJ1-5, with TRBD1 identical over 7 bases. The V and J ends lost 8 bases and 6 bases, in that order; junction bases with no gene match: 5. The germline CDR1 and CDR2 sequences are SGHRS and YFSETQ. The CDR3 consists of 12 residues. CDR3 in DNA: TGCGCCAGACGTCCAGGGGGTCAGCCCCAGCATTTT. Translating it yields CARRPGGQPQHF.

The chain links TRBV2 to TRBJ2-2, with D perhaps TRBD2 (5 bases). V was shortened by 5 bases and J by 2 bases, with 12 bases between the two germline ends. The length of the CDR3 is 15 residues. The germline CDR1 and CDR2 sequences are SNHLY and FYNNEI. The CDR3 DNA follows: TGTGCCAGCAGTCGTGGGCGGGCCAACACCGGGGAGCTGTTTTTT. Translating it yields CASSRGRANTGELFF.

The chain recombines TRBV28 with TRBJ1-2; the D gene is possibly TRBD1 (5 bases). V was clipped by 6 bases and J by 4 bases, with 18 bases between them. The CDR3 sequence is 15 residues long. Germline CDR1 and CDR2: MDHEN and SYDVKM. CDR3 loop: CASRPSRGGGYGYTF. The CDR3, as DNA: TGTGCCAGCAGACCTTCTCGTGGGGGGGGCTATGGCTACACCTTC.

The chain combines TRBV18 with TRBJ2-3; the D gene is possibly TRBD2 (5 bases). This CDR3 is built from 15 residues. CDR1 is KGHSH and CDR2 is LQKENI in the germline V gene. V was cut by 3 bases and J by 4 bases, with 14 bases left in between. CDR3 in amino acids: CASSPDPAGPDTQYF. The CDR3 DNA follows: TGTGCCAGCTCACCCGACCCGGCGGGTCCAGATACGCAGTATTTT. The full variable domain, rest sourced from reference TRBV18 and TRBJ2-3, is NAGVMQNPRHLVRRRGQEARLRCSPMKGHSHVYWYRQLPEEGLKFMVYLQKENIIDESGMPKERFSAEFPKEGPSILRIQQVVRGDSAAYFCASSPDPAGPDTQYFGPGTRLTVL.

This clone was seen once. In DNA, the CDR3 is TGTGCCAGCAGCTTAGTTCTAGCGGGAGTTAACGAGCAGTACTTC. Amino acids: CASSLVLAGVNEQYF. The chain uses TRBV7-8 and TRBJ2-7; TRBD2 matches 10 bases. The CDR3 extends over 15 amino acids. Germline V CDR1 and CDR2: SGHVS, FQNEAQ. Germline trimming cut 1 base from V and 5 bases from J; bases unmatched to any gene: 5.

Only one count was recorded for this clone. V is TRBV30 and J is TRBJ1-3; 9 bases agree with TRBD1. Germline V gene lookup returns CDR1 GTSNPN and CDR2 SVGIG (reference sequence). This CDR3 has 18 residues. V lost 1 base, J lost 4 bases, and 14 bases stayed unmatched. Here the CDR3 reads CAWSGGTGNRFWGNTIYF. CDR3 nucleotides: TGTGCCTGGAGTGGCGGGACAGGGAATCGATTTTGGGGAAACACCATATATTTT.

V gene TRBV5-6 combines with J gene TRBJ2-4; D gene uncertain. This CDR3 has 14 amino acids. Between the trimmed V and J ends, which lost 1 base and 0 bases, there was a span of 5 bases. The germline V gene encodes CDR1 SGHDT and CDR2 YYEEEE. The CDR3 nucleotides read TGTGCCAGCAGCTTGCTGCTAGCCAAAAACATTCAGTACTTC. It is translated as CASSLLLAKNIQYF.

The chain joins TRBV7-3 to TRBJ1-2, with D unclear. CDR3 length equals 14 residues. V was pared by 5 bases and J by 8 bases, with 18 bases between. Germline V gene sequence: CDR1 SGHTA, CDR2 FQGTGA. The CDR3 DNA reads TGTGCCAGCAGCCCAGGACGCGAACTCGGGGGCTACACCTTC. This sequence encodes CASSPGRELGGYTF.

The table lists this clone with a count of one. V is TRBV18 and J is TRBJ2-1; TRBD1 matches at 8 bases. The germline V gene has CDR1 KGHSH and CDR2 LQKENI. The J segment lost 10 bases and the V segment lost 2 bases, leaving 16 bases of the junction unmatched. This CDR3 has 17 amino acids. DNA for the CDR3: TGTGCCAGCTCACCAAGGCGGGTAGGACAGGGTGATCGAGAGCAGTTCTTC. It encodes CASSPRRVGQGDREQFF. The full variable domain, completed using reference TRBV18 and TRBJ2-1, is NAGVMQNPRHLVRRRGQEARLRCSPMKGHSHVYWYRQLPEEGLKFMVYLQKENIIDESGMPKERFSAEFPKEGPSILRIQQVVRGDSAAYFCASSPRRVGQGDREQFFGPGTRLTVL.

This sequence joins TRBV2 and TRBJ2-3; tentative D call: TRBD2 (6 bases). Germline V CDR1 and CDR2: SNHLY, FYNNEI. The CDR3 consists of 15 residues. The V end was cut by 4 bases, the J end by 5 bases, with 16 bases between. In nucleotides, the CDR3 is TGTGCCAGCAGTGGTGTGGGAGGACCCGTAGATACGCAGTATTTT. As protein: CASSGVGGPVDTQYF.

The rearrangement links TRBV19 to TRBJ1-5; TRBD1 agrees at 8 bases. Germline CDR1 and CDR2: LNHDA and SQIVND (reference sequence). The CDR3 consists of 16 residues. J gave up 4 bases and V 4 bases, and 9 bases lay outside the gene matches. The CDR3 region has the DNA TGTGCCAGTAGTACGGCAGGGGGCCTACTAAATCAGCCCCAGCATTTT. Translated: CASSTAGGLLNQPQHF.

The genes are TRBV5-1 and TRBJ1-1; unclear D gene. CDR1 SGHRS and CDR2 YFSETQ come from the germline V gene. The CDR3 has 16 residues. The V gene lost 3 bases and the J gene lost 6 bases, with 21 bases spanning the gap. The CDR3 region is CASSSTSSGGAAEAFF. The CDR3 DNA reads as TGCGCCAGCAGCTCTACCTCGTCGGGAGGCGCGGCTGAAGCTTTCTTT.

The chain links TRBV7-9 to TRBJ1-2, with 7 bases identical to TRBD1. Germline values: CDR1 SEHNR, CDR2 FQNEAQ (reference sequence). The V gene end was trimmed by 5 bases and the J gene end by 4 bases; junction bases not matched to a gene: 13. The CDR3 runs to 16 residues. The CDR3 region is CASSLHGLTGSYGYTF. DNA for the CDR3: TGTGCCAGCAGCCTACACGGACTGACAGGGAGCTATGGCTACACCTTC.